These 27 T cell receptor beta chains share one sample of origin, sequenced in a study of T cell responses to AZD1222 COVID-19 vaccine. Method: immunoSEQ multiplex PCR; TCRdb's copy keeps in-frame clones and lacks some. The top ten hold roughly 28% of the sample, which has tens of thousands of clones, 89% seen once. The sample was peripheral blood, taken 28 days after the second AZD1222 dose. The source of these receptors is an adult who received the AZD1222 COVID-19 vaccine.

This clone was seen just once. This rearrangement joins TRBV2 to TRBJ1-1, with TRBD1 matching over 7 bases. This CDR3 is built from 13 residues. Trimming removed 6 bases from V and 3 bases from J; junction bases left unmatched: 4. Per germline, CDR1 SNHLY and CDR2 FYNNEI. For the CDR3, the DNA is TGTGCCAGCAGGAGACAGGGTTACACTGAAGCTTTCTTT. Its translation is CASRRQGYTEAFF.

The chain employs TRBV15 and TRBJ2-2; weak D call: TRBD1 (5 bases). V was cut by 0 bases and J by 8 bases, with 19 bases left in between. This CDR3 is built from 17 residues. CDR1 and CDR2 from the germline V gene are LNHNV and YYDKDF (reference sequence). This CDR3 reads CATSRDMGKGMSGELFF. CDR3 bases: TGTGCCACCAGCAGAGATATGGGGAAGGGGATGTCAGGGGAGCTGTTTTTT.

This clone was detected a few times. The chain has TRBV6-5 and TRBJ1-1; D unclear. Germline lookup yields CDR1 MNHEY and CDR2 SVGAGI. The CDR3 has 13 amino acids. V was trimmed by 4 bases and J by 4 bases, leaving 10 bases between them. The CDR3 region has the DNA TGTGCCAGCAGTTCGACCGTGGGCACTGAAGCTTTCTTT. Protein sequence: CASSSTVGTEAFF.

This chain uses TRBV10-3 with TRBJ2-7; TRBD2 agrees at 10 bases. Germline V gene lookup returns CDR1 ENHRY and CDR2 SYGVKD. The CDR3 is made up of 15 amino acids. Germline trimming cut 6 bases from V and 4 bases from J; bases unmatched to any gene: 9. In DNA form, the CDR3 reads TGTGCCATCAGCGATCTAGCGGGAGCTTTGTACGAGCAGTACTTC. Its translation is CAISDLAGALYEQYF.

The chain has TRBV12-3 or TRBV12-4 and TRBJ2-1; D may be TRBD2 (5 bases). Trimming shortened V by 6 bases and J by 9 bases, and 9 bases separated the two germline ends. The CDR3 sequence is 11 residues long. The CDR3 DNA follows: TGTGCCAGCAGCCCCAGCGGTGAGCAGTTCTTC. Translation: CASSPSGEQFF.

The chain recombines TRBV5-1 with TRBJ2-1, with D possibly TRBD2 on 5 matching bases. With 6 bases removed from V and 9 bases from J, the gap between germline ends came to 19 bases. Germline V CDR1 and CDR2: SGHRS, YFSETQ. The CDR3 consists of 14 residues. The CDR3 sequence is CASNPGVGVAEQFF. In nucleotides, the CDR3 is TGCGCCAGCAATCCTGGGGTGGGAGTGGCTGAGCAGTTCTTC.

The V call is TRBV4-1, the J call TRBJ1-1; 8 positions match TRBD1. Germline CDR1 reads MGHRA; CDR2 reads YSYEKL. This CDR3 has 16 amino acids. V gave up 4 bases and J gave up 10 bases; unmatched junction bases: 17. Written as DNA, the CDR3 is TGCGCCAGCAGCCCCGGAACAGGGGGGCGTCGGGTTGGAGCTTTCTTT. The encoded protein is CASSPGTGGRRVGAFF.

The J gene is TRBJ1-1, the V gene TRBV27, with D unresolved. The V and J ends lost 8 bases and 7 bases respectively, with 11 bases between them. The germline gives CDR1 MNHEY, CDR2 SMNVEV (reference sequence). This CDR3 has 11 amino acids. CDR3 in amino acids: CASAGWGEAFF. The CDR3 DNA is TGTGCCAGCGCCGGTTGGGGTGAAGCTTTCTTT.

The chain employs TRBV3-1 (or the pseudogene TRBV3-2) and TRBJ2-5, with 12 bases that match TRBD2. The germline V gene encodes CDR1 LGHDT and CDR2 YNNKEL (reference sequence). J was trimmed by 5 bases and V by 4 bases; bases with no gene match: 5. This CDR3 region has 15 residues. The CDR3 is CASSLGTSGSETQYF. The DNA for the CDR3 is TGTGCCAGCAGCCTAGGGACTAGCGGGTCGGAGACCCAGTACTTC.

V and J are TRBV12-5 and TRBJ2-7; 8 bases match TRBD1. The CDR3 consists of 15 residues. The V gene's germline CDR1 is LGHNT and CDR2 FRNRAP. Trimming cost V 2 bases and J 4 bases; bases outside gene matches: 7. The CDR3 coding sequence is TGTGCTAGTGGTTTGCCACAGACAGGGGAGTACGAGCAGTACTTC. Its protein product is CASGLPQTGEYEQYF.

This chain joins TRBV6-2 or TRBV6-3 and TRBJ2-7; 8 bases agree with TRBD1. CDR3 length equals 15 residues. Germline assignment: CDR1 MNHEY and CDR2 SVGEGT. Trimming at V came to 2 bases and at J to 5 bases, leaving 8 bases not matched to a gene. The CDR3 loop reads CASSYGRGQLDEQYF. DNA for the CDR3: TGTGCCAGCAGTTACGGCAGGGGGCAGTTAGACGAGCAGTACTTC.

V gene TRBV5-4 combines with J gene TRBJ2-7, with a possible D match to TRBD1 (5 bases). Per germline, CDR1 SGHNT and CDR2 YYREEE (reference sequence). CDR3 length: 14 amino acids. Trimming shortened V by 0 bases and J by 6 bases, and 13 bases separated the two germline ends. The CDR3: CASSLDSQGSEQYF. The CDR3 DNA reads TGTGCCAGCAGCTTGGATAGTCAGGGATCCGAGCAGTACTTC.

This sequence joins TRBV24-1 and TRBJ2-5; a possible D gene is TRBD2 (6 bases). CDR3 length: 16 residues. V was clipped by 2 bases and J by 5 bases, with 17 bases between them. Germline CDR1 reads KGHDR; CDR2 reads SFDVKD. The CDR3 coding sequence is TGTGCCACCAGTGATTCAGAGGGGAGGCCGGGGGAGACCCAGTACTTC. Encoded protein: CATSDSEGRPGETQYF.

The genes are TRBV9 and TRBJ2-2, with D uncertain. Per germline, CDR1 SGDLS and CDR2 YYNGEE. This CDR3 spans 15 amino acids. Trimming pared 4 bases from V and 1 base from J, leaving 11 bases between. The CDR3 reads CASSISPGNTGELFF. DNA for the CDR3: TGTGCCAGCAGCATAAGCCCAGGGAACACCGGGGAGCTGTTTTTT.

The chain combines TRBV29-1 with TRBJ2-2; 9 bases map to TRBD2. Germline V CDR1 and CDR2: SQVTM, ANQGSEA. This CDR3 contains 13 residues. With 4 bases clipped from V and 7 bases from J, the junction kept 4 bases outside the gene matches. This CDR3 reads CSVGETSGGELFF. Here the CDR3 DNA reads TGCAGCGTTGGTGAGACTAGCGGCGGGGAGCTGTTTTTT.

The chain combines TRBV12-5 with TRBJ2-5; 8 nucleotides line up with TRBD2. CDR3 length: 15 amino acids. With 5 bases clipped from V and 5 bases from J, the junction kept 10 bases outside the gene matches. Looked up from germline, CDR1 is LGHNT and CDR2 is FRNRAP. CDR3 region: CASGPANPGGETQYF. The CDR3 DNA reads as TGTGCTAGTGGTCCAGCGAATCCGGGAGGGGAGACCCAGTACTTC.

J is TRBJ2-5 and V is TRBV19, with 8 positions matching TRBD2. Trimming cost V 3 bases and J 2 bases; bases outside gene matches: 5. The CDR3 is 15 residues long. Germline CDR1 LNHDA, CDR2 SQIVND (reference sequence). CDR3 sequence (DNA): TGTGCCAGTAGTATGCTTAGCGGGAATCAAGAGACCCAGTACTTC. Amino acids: CASSMLSGNQETQYF.

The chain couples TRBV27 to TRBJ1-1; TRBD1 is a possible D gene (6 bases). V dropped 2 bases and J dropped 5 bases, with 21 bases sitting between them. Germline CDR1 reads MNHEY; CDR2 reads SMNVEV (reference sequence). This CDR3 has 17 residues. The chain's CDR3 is CASSLAGALQGGTEAFF. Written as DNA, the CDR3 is TGTGCCAGCAGTTTAGCGGGGGCACTTCAGGGTGGTACTGAAGCTTTCTTT.

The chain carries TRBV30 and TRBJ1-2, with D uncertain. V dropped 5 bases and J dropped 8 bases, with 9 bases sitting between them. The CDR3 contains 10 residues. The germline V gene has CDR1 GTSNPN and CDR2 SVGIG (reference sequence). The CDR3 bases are TGTGCCTGGCGACCTCTAGGCTACACCTTC. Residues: CAWRPLGYTF.

The CDR3 bases are TGTGCCAGCAGCCCTACTAGCGGATCCTACAATGAGCAGTTCTTC. This translates into CASSPTSGSYNEQFF. This chain uses TRBV7-2 with TRBJ2-1; TRBD2 matches 8 bases. There are 15 residues in the CDR3. The ends lost 5 bases at V and 1 base at J; junction bases unmatched: 4. The germline V gene encodes CDR1 SGHTA and CDR2 FQGNSA.

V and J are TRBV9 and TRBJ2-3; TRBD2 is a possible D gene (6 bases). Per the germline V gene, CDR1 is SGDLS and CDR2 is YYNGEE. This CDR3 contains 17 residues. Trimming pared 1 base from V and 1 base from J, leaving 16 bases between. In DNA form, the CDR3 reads TGTGCCAGCAGCGTATTTAGAATAGGCGGGGGCACAGATACGCAGTATTTT. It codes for CASSVFRIGGGTDTQYF.

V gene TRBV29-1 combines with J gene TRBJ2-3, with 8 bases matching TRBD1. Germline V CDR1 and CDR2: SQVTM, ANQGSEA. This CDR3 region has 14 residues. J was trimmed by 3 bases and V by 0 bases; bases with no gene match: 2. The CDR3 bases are TGCAGCGTTGAAGATGACAGGGGAACAGATACGCAGTATTTT. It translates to CSVEDDRGTDTQYF.

CDR3 protein: CASSPTGDQPQHF. In DNA, the CDR3 is TGTGCCAGCAGCCCCACAGGGGATCAGCCCCAGCATTTT. This chain links TRBV7-9 with TRBJ1-5, with 7 bases identical to TRBD1. The CDR3 spans 13 residues. V lost 5 bases and J lost 5; bases outside the gene matches: 3. Looked up from germline, CDR1 is SEHNR and CDR2 is FQNEAQ (reference sequence).

In DNA form, the CDR3 reads TGTGCCAGCAGTCCCACGAGGGGGGCCGGGGAGCTGTTTTTT. Its translation is CASSPTRGAGELFF. V and J are TRBV6-6 and TRBJ2-2; D possibly matches TRBD1 or TRBD2 (6 bases each). The CDR3 sequence is 14 residues long. Germline assignment: CDR1 MNHNY and CDR2 SVGAGI (reference sequence). Trimming pared 5 bases from V and 6 bases from J, leaving 13 bases between.

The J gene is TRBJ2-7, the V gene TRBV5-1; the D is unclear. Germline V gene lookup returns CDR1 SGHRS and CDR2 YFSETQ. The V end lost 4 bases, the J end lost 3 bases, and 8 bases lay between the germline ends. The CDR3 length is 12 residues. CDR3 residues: CASSEQGYEQYF. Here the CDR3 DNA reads TGCGCCAGCAGCGAACAAGGCTACGAGCAGTACTTC.

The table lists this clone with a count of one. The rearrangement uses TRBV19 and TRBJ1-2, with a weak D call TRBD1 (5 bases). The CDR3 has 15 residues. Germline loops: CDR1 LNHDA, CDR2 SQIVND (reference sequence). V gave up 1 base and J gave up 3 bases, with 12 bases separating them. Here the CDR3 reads CASSIAGGGHYGYTF. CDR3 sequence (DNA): TGTGCCAGTAGTATAGCCGGGGGTGGGCACTATGGCTACACCTTC.

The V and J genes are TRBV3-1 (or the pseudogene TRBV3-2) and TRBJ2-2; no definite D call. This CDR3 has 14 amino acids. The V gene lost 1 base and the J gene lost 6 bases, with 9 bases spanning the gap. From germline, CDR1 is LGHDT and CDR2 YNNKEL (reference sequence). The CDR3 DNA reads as TGTGCCAGCAGCCAAGGGGGTTTGGCCGGGGAGCTGTTTTTT. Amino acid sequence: CASSQGGLAGELFF.